The present entry profiles one TCR beta chain with its context. It lacks a known antigen. The record has no base qualities; no much larger clone is one base away. The time point label here, explained by the study, means: 4 weeks on oral tofacitinib. The treatment or condition label for this specimen denotes: oral pan-JAK inhibitor, 5-10 mg twice daily. Lesional scalp punch biopsies and peripheral blood were collected from alopecia areata patients. Human scalp biopsies were fixed immediately in PAXgene tissue containers. This sample is part of a study of CD8+ T cells in alopecia areata (dated by TCRdb to 2017 to 2018). With regard to the full study: The treated patients, all with moderate-to-severe alopecia areata, were enrolled in an open-label pilot trial of oral tofacitinib given at 5 to 10 mg twice daily. The SALT score, which quantifies the percentage of affected scalp surface area, was used to measure disease severity in treated patients. In humans, TCRbeta sequencing was performed on scalp tissue and on sorted CD4+ and CD8+ peripheral blood T cells from healthy controls and from patients with patchy or totalis/universalis alopecia areata. Scalp clonality was compared among normal scalp (n=4), patchy alopecia areata scalp (n=8), and alopecia totalis/universalis scalp (n=8). RNA came from the PAXgene miRNA kit for fixed scalp, the miRNeasy kit for PBMCs, and the RNeasy kit for mouse skin. Biopsies were taken from tofacitinib-treated patients at baseline and at 4 and 24 weeks of treatment, and a later scalp biopsy was taken in several of the tofacitinib-treated patients. High-throughput TCRbeta sequencing was used to examine T cell clonal expansion in alopecia areata in both the C3H/HeJ mouse model and human patients. Patients stayed on tofacitinib for 6 to 18 months and then had 6 months of follow-up off drug so that delayed response and recurrence could be assessed. immunoSEQ multiplex PCR using 35 Vbeta forward primers and 13 Jbeta reverse primers was used to amplify TCRbeta CDR3 regions. Overall study outcomes, separate from this receptor: Because the treated cohort was small and had just a single nonresponder, larger studies are needed to establish links between baseline CD8+ expansion and response. Unlike mouse skin, where gammadelta T cells dominate, normal human skin contains resident alphabeta T cells that get sequenced too, which complicates analysis of the scalp TCR repertoire. Compared with mice, TCR sequences shared between patients were less clear, possibly partly because of HLA diversity across the patient population. Tofacitinib significantly lowered scalp clonality and the number of expanded CD8+ clones among the top 100 scalp clones. Lesional scalp, especially in alopecia totalis/universalis, showed higher clonality and more expanded CD8+ clones than normal scalp, suggesting antigenic drive. Many expanded lesional clones were found to persist in scalp and blood during tofacitinib treatment, and relapse after treatment cessation may be partly explained by this persistence.

Libraries were prepared through the immunoSEQ multiplex PCR assay. For TCR sequencing, RNA was extracted from every sample and reverse transcribed into cDNA to serve as template. First-strand cDNA was synthesized using SuperScript III with a 2:1 mix of oligo-dT and random hexamers. A synthetic immune receptor repertoire was used to measure amplification bias, and any remaining bias was corrected computationally. For the original study's pipeline: Raw reads were preprocessed to remove errors, and CDR3 was defined by IMGT conventions from the conserved cysteine to phenylalanine. To get clonality, Shannon entropy was normalized by log2 of the number of productive unique TCRs and the result was subtracted from 1. Whether each scalp clone was CD4 or CD8 was inferred by checking scalp TCRbeta sequences against the CD4 and CD8 repertoires from sorted blood. The clones in this table, taken by TCRdb from immuneACCESS, are in-frame only. Not every clone is retained; where verified, under half of the shortfall comes from an unresolved V gene, and the cause of the rest is unknown. V and J calls and clone size follow that table, whereas D and trimming were derived from the DNA. The sample contains some 19,000 clones, around 60% of them found a single time. The ten largest make up approximately 8.4% of the sample.

From the cysteine up to the phenylalanine, the CDR3 has a length of 13 residues. Only CDR3 DNA remains: 39 bases, in frame from the first base. CDR1 is given as SGDLS and CDR2 as YYNGEE, both from the germline V gene. V drops 4 bases and J drops 5 bases, leaving 12 bases in between. The V and J segments used are TRBV9 and TRBJ1-2; the D gene assignment is ambiguous. The TCR originated in a human donor with alopecia areata. The specimen was skin, collected at week 4, from a patient treated with tofacitinib. The CDR3: CASSPDTDYGYTF. The DNA sequence follows: TGTGCCAGCAGCCCAGATACGGATTATGGCTACACCTTC.